Below are 18 T cell receptor beta chains sequenced from a single sample in a study of blood T cell repertoires in COVID-19. Produced via immunoSEQ multiplex PCR; TCRdb's table is partial and in-frame only. Here the sample spans around 250,000 clones, over 75% being singletons. The sample was PBMCs or T cells enriched from blood (not recorded which). The receptors stem from a woman aged 45-60 years who had recovered from COVID-19.

The chain links TRBV7-9 to TRBJ2-5; the D gene is possibly TRBD2 (6 bases). This CDR3 is 15 amino acids long. From germline, CDR1 is SEHNR and CDR2 FQNEAQ (reference sequence). V dropped 4 bases and J dropped 3 bases, with 15 bases sitting between them. In DNA, the CDR3 is TGTGCCAGCAGCTCATCGGGACTCAGAAAAGAGACCCAGTACTTC. Translated: CASSSSGLRKETQYF.

The gene calls are TRBV10-3 and TRBJ2-3, with 9 bases lining up with TRBD1. Germline values: CDR1 ENHRY, CDR2 SYGVKD. The CDR3 has 15 amino acids. Unmatched junction bases numbered 13, after V lost 11 bases and J lost 4 bases. CDR3: CAARLGGQGSDTQYF. CDR3 coding DNA: TGTGCCGCCCGTCTGGGGGGACAGGGTTCAGATACGCAGTATTTT.

The V and J genes are TRBV18 and TRBJ1-3, with D possibly matching TRBD1 (6 bases). The ends were cut back, 3 bases at V and 2 bases at J, with 14 bases in the middle. The CDR3 spans 16 residues. Germline V lookup: CDR1 KGHSH, CDR2 LQKENI. The CDR3 DNA follows: TGTGCCAGCTCACCGGGTTTGGGGGCTGCTGGAAACACCATATATTTT. It yields the protein CASSPGLGAAGNTIYF. The full variable domain, with the rest looked up from reference TRBV18 and TRBJ1-3, is NAGVMQNPRHLVRRRGQEARLRCSPMKGHSHVYWYRQLPEEGLKFMVYLQKENIIDESGMPKERFSAEFPKEGPSILRIQQVVRGDSAAYFCASSPGLGAAGNTIYFGEGSWLTVV.

This clone was seen repeatedly, ten times or more. The rearrangement links TRBV2 to TRBJ1-6; tentatively, D is TRBD1 (5 bases). In germline, CDR1 is SNHLY, CDR2 FYNNEI. The germline V and J ends were trimmed by 10 bases and 5 bases, with 18 bases remaining between them. This CDR3 is built from 15 residues. The CDR3 DNA reads TGTGCCACTCAAATTAACACAGGCCATAATTCACCCCTCCACTTT. This encodes CATQINTGHNSPLHF. Full variable domain (outside the CDR3, taken from reference TRBV2 and TRBJ1-6): EPEVTQTPSHQVTQMGQEVILRCVPISNHLYFYWYRQILGQKVEFLVSFYNNEISEKSEIFDDQFSVERPDGSNFTLKIRSTKLEDSAMYFCATQINTGHNSPLHFGNGTRLTVT.

The chain is built from TRBV3-1 (or the pseudogene TRBV3-2) and TRBJ1-2; D not resolved. Trimming shortened V by 3 bases and J by 4 bases, and 6 bases separated the two germline ends. Germline V gene sequence: CDR1 LGHDT, CDR2 YNNKEL (reference sequence). The CDR3 runs to 12 residues. In DNA form, the CDR3 reads TGTGCCAGCAGCCAGGCAGGCTATGGCTACACCTTC. Protein sequence: CASSQAGYGYTF.

The chain couples TRBV7-2 to TRBJ1-2; TRBD1 matches 7 bases. The length of the CDR3 is 17 residues. The germline gives CDR1 SGHTA, CDR2 FQGNSA. The ends lost 0 bases at V and 5 bases at J; junction bases unmatched: 12. CDR3: CASSLAVSTGTTYGYTF. The CDR3 DNA reads as TGTGCCAGCAGCTTAGCGGTTTCGACAGGGACGACATATGGCTACACCTTC. Combining the CDR3 with reference TRBV7-2 and TRBJ1-2 gives the whole variable domain GAGVSQSPSNKVTEKGKDVELRCDPISGHTALYWYRQSLGQGLEFLIYFQGNSAPDKSGLPSDRFSAERTGGSVSTLTIQRTQQEDSAVYLCASSLAVSTGTTYGYTFGSGTRLTVV.

CDR3 coding DNA: TGCGCCAGCAGCTTGATTCCCGGGAGTTCCTTAGATACGCAGTATTTT. Its translation is CASSLIPGSSLDTQYF. This chain links TRBV5-1 with TRBJ2-3; weak D call: TRBD2 (6 bases). The CDR3 is 16 residues long. Per germline, CDR1 SGHRS and CDR2 YFSETQ. Trimming left V 1 base short and J 5 bases short, with 17 bases between. The full variable domain, with the rest looked up from reference TRBV5-1 and TRBJ2-3, is KAGVTQTPRYLIKTRGQQVTLSCSPISGHRSVSWYQQTPGQGLQFLFEYFSETQRNKGNFPGRFSGRQFSNSRSEMNVSTLELGDSALYLCASSLIPGSSLDTQYFGPGTRLTVL.

The chain's CDR3 is CATSVGVPNTGELFF. The CDR3 region has the DNA TGTGCCACCAGTGTAGGGGTTCCGAACACCGGGGAGCTGTTTTTT. The V and J genes are TRBV24-1 and TRBJ2-2; maybe TRBD1 (5 bases). The CDR3 sequence is 15 residues long. The V end lost 5 bases, the J end lost 0 bases, and 9 bases lay between the germline ends. From germline, CDR1 is KGHDR and CDR2 SFDVKD.

The chain uses TRBV28 and TRBJ1-1, with 9 bases that match TRBD1. Trimming removed 6 bases from V and 4 bases from J; junction bases left unmatched: 12. The CDR3 length is 16 residues. Germline CDR1 is MDHEN and CDR2 is SYDVKM. This chain's CDR3 is CASSSMRGQGPTEAFF. The CDR3 bases are TGTGCCAGCAGCTCTATGAGGGGACAGGGACCCACTGAAGCTTTCTTT.

The V call is TRBV5-4, the J call TRBJ2-7; 10 nucleotides line up with TRBD2. The CDR3 covers 16 residues. The V gene's germline CDR1 is SGHNT and CDR2 YYREEE (reference sequence). The V gene end was trimmed by 4 bases and the J gene end by 5 bases; junction bases not matched to a gene: 12. CDR3 DNA sequence: TGTGCCAGCAGCCTGGGCCCTAGCGGGGGACTTAACGAGCAGTACTTC. Protein sequence: CASSLGPSGGLNEQYF.

In this sample, this clone turned up once. This chain joins TRBV9 and TRBJ2-7, with 12 bases that match TRBD2. Germline trimming cut 3 bases from V and 3 bases from J; bases unmatched to any gene: 4. CDR3 size: 15 residues. Germline CDR1 reads SGDLS; CDR2 reads YYNGEE. The CDR3 DNA reads TGTGCCAGCAGCGCGACTAGCGGGAGTATCTACGAGCAGTACTTC. Translating gives CASSATSGSIYEQYF. The whole variable domain, remainder taken from reference TRBV9 and TRBJ2-7, is DSGVTQTPKHLITATGQRVTLRCSPRSGDLSVYWYQQSLDQGLQFLIQYYNGEERAKGNILERFSAQQFPDLHSELNLSSLELGDSALYFCASSATSGSIYEQYFGPGTRLTVT.

As DNA, the CDR3 is TGTGCCAGCAGTTTCTTCGAGGAGCAGTACTTC. Encoded protein: CASSFFEEQYF. The chain recombines TRBV12-3 or TRBV12-4 with TRBJ2-7, with D uncertain. The CDR3 has 11 residues. V was cut by 3 bases and J by 7 bases, with 7 bases left in between.

This clone was counted ten times or more. The chain employs TRBV15 and TRBJ1-4; 10 bases are a match to TRBD1. V lost 4 bases and J lost 7; bases outside the gene matches: 6. Looked up from germline, CDR1 is LNHNV and CDR2 is YYDKDF (reference sequence). CDR3 length equals 15 residues. CDR3 coding DNA: TGTGCCACCAGCACAGACAGGGGGCAGGTTGAAAAACTGTTTTTT. Protein: CATSTDRGQVEKLFF. Variable domain in full (rest from reference TRBV15 and TRBJ1-4): DAMVIQNPRYQVTQFGKPVTLSCSQTLNHNVMYWYQQKSSQAPKLLFHYYDKDFNNEADTPDNFQSRRPNTSFCFLDIRSPGLGDTAMYLCATSTDRGQVEKLFFGSGTQLSVL.

The chain carries TRBV3-1 (or the pseudogene TRBV3-2) and TRBJ2-7, with a possible D match to TRBD2 (6 bases). The germline CDR1 and CDR2 sequences are LGHDT and YNNKEL (reference sequence). The CDR3 is 15 residues long. V shed 1 base and J shed 4 bases, with 14 bases lying between them. CDR3 in amino acids: CASSQVHRGGYEQYF. The DNA for the CDR3 is TGTGCCAGCAGCCAAGTCCATCGGGGAGGTTACGAGCAGTACTTC.

The rearrangement links TRBV5-4 to TRBJ1-2; D remains unclear. Germline CDR1 SGHNT, CDR2 YYREEE (reference sequence). The ends were cut back, 4 bases at V and 9 bases at J, with 25 bases in the middle. The CDR3 extends over 16 amino acids. CDR3 in DNA: TGTGCCAGCAGCCGACACGTGACGGCCCGTTCGACAAGCTACACCTTC. Protein: CASSRHVTARSTSYTF.

This chain uses TRBV10-3 with TRBJ1-2; a possible D gene is TRBD1 (5 bases). The V gene lost 3 bases and the J gene lost 2 bases, with 19 bases spanning the gap. CDR1 and CDR2 from the germline V gene are ENHRY and SYGVKD. The CDR3 covers 17 residues. DNA for the CDR3: TGTGCCATCAGTGAAGCGGGAACCGGGGGACTCAACTATGGCTACACCTTC. It encodes CAISEAGTGGLNYGYTF.

The chain carries TRBV7-6 and TRBJ2-3, with D unclear. Germline loops: CDR1 SGHVS, CDR2 FNYEAQ. Trimming cost V 6 bases and J 2 bases, with 15 bases left between them. The CDR3 has 15 residues. For the CDR3, the DNA is TGTGCCAGCAGTTTATTCGGTCGCTACACAGATACGCAGTATTTT. It specifies CASSLFGRYTDTQYF.

The chain joins TRBV29-1 to TRBJ1-1; TRBD1 matches at 10 bases. CDR1 and CDR2 from the germline V gene are SQVTM and ANQGSEA. Trimming cost V 0 bases and J 2 bases; bases outside gene matches: 12. This CDR3 comprises 18 residues. The CDR3 sequence: CSVEDAGQGSLFNTEAFF. In DNA, the CDR3 is TGCAGCGTTGAAGATGCGGGACAGGGGAGTCTGTTTAACACTGAAGCTTTCTTT.